This T cell receptor beta chain originates from a study of blood T cells in healthy people across ages. The second PCR ran about 6 to 11 cycles with a sample-barcoded 5' primer and J-beta primers. TCRdb itself ran the 5' RACE reads through MiXCR, one entry per CDR3 protein. Of under 800,000 distinct CDR3 sequences listed, more than 40% were seen once; the top ten hold approximately 22%. The germline V gene has CDR1 DFQATT and CDR2 SNEGSKA (reference sequence). The CDR3 runs 14 residues. V dropped 2 bases and J dropped 8; count of bases not matched to a gene: 5. The material sequenced was blood. V usage is TRBV20-1 and J usage is TRBJ2-1; 11 nucleotides agree with TRBD2. This receptor was obtained from a woman aged 55-69 years in good health. The CDR3 coding sequence is TGCAGTGCTAGACTAGCGGGGGGTACGGATGAGCAGTTCTTC. Protein sequence: CSARLAGGTDEQFF.